These 24 T cell receptor beta chains came from one sample sequenced in a study of blood T cells in healthy people across ages. The authors ran a second PCR of roughly 6 to 11 cycles using a sample-barcoded 5' primer and a J-beta primer mix. TCRdb reanalysed the 5' RACE reads using MiXCR and keeps one entry per CDR3 protein. Of some 900,000 distinct CDR3 sequences in the sample, under 35% are singletons; the top ten hold about 18%. Sequenced: blood. These receptors were collected from a woman of 80 years or more in good health.

The rearrangement joins TRBV6-2 or TRBV6-3 to TRBJ2-7; a possible D gene is TRBD2 (7 bases). V shed 6 bases and J shed 0 bases, with 15 bases lying between them. CDR1 is MNHEY and CDR2 is SVGEGT in the germline V gene. The CDR3 is 15 residues long. The CDR3 DNA is TGTGCCAGCAGAAAGGGGGGGGCCTACTCCTACGAGCAGTACTTC. Residues: CASRKGGAYSYEQYF.

There are many counts of this clonotype. The chain employs TRBV20-1 and TRBJ2-3; no reliable D call. Germline CDR1 and CDR2: DFQATT and SNEGSKA (reference sequence). The CDR3 sequence is 15 residues long. The V end lost 1 base, the J end lost 2 bases, and 13 bases lay between the germline ends. The CDR3 region is CSARVREWNTDTQYF. CDR3 DNA sequence: TGCAGTGCTAGAGTAAGGGAATGGAACACAGATACGCAGTATTTT.

The CDR3 DNA follows: TGTGCCATCAGTGAGTCGGTAGTTGATACGCAGTATTTT. Translating it yields CAISESVVDTQYF. The chain carries TRBV10-3 and TRBJ2-3; D is unresolved. The CDR3 runs 13 residues. Per germline, CDR1 ENHRY and CDR2 SYGVKD. V was trimmed by 0 bases and J by 6 bases, leaving 7 bases between them.

V and J are TRBV29-1 and TRBJ2-5; D uncertain. V dropped 6 bases and J dropped 4 bases, with 9 bases sitting between them. Germline V lookup: CDR1 SQVTM, CDR2 ANQGSEA. This CDR3 is 11 amino acids long. The CDR3 sequence is CSVVLRETQYF. As DNA, the CDR3 is TGCAGCGTAGTTCTTAGAGAGACCCAGTACTTC.

This clonotype was detected ten times or more. The chain employs TRBV18 and TRBJ2-6, with a tentative D call TRBD1 (6 bases). CDR1 KGHSH and CDR2 LQKENI come from the germline V gene. CDR3 length equals 18 residues. V was shortened by 2 bases and J by 3 bases, with 17 bases between the two germline ends. The CDR3 protein is CASSPVQGSGYGANVLTF. The CDR3 DNA is TGTGCCAGCTCACCAGTTCAGGGGTCTGGGTATGGGGCCAACGTCCTGACTTTC.

This clonotype appeared many times. The chain carries TRBV9 and TRBJ1-6, with 7 bases lining up with TRBD1. CDR1 is SGDLS, CDR2 YYNGEE, per germline. The trim removed 3 bases at V and 10 bases at J, leaving 7 bases unmatched. This CDR3 region has 14 residues. Written as DNA, the CDR3 is TGTGCCAGCAGCGGGCAGGGGGGGCGGTCACCCCTCCACTTT. It encodes CASSGQGGRSPLHF.

As concerns this clonotype: One end of the junction fails to match germline, which may point to a read error. V gene TRBV3-1 combines with J gene TRBJ2-2, with TRBD2 matching 11 bases. Per the germline V gene, CDR1 is LGHDT and CDR2 is YNNKEL (reference sequence). This CDR3 contains 16 residues. As DNA, the CDR3 is TGTGCCAGCAGACAAGCAACTAGCGGGGGAGGCGGGGAGCTGTTTTTT. As protein: CASRQATSGGGGELFF.

The J gene is TRBJ2-1, the V gene TRBV6-1, with 11 bases identical to TRBD2. V was pared by 3 bases and J by 1 base, with 2 bases of the junction left unmatched. This CDR3 has 16 residues. Germline V lookup: CDR1 MNHNS, CDR2 SASEGT. The CDR3 sequence: CASSDPSGGSYNEQFF. CDR3 bases: TGTGCCAGCAGTGACCCTAGCGGGGGGTCCTACAATGAGCAGTTCTTC.

This clonotype was seen a few times. A much larger clonotype is one base distant, so this may be a read error. CDR3 nucleotide sequence: TGTGCCGGCAGCTTAGCCGGAGGAGGCACCTACAATGAGCAGTTCTTC. Encoded protein: CAGSLAGGGTYNEQFF. This sequence joins TRBV7-2 and TRBJ2-1, with a possible D match to TRBD2 (5 bases). There are 16 residues in the CDR3. Germline V gene sequence: CDR1 SGHTA, CDR2 FQGNSA.

This clonotype was observed at least ten times. This sequence joins TRBV5-1 and TRBJ2-1; TRBD2 matches 10 bases. Losses at the gene ends were 4 bases for V and 3 bases for J; bases not matched to a gene: 7. The CDR3 consists of 16 residues. Germline CDR1 SGHRS, CDR2 YFSETQ. The CDR3 DNA reads as TGCGCCAGCAGCCTGTCCGGGACTAGCGACTACAATGAGCAGTTCTTC. Its translation: CASSLSGTSDYNEQFF.

This clonotype has only a few counts. The V and J genes are TRBV20-1 and TRBJ1-2; no clear D. CDR1 DFQATT and CDR2 SNEGSKA come from the germline V gene (reference sequence). This CDR3 comprises 14 residues. Trimming left V 0 bases short and J 1 base short, with 9 bases between. CDR3 sequence: CSARDNTVNYGYTF. As DNA, the CDR3 is TGCAGTGCTAGAGATAACACAGTTAACTATGGCTACACCTTC.

This clonotype appeared a few times. V is TRBV12-5 and J is TRBJ2-7; no clear D gene. The germline V and J ends were trimmed by 1 base and 7 bases, with 11 bases remaining between them. Germline V gives CDR1 LGHNT, CDR2 FRNRAP. The CDR3 runs to 13 residues. The CDR3 nucleotides read TGTGCTAGTGGTTTGGGCCTCCTATCGGAGCAGTACTTC. Translating it yields CASGLGLLSEQYF.

The J gene is TRBJ2-1, the V gene TRBV7-9; D is undetermined. CDR1 is SEHNR and CDR2 is FQNEAQ in the germline V gene (reference sequence). The CDR3 covers 13 residues. The V and J ends lost 4 bases and 6 bases respectively, with 10 bases between them. CDR3 bases: TGTGCCAGCAGCTCCCCTAGAACCAATGAGCAGTTCTTC. It specifies CASSSPRTNEQFF.

Ten or more counts support this clonotype. The chain employs TRBV6-2 or TRBV6-3 and TRBJ2-3, with no clear D. Trimming took 6 bases from V and 4 from J, leaving 8 bases between them. The germline CDR1 and CDR2 sequences are MNHEY and SVGEGT. There are 12 residues in the CDR3. The CDR3, as DNA: TGTGCCAGCAGCTTGAACGCAGATACGCAGTATTTT. Its translation is CASSLNADTQYF.

This clonotype was picked up a small number of times. The chain joins TRBV5-1 to TRBJ1-2; 8 positions agree with TRBD1. Germline loops: CDR1 SGHRS, CDR2 YFSETQ. This CDR3 spans 14 amino acids. V trimming: 3 bases; J trimming: 8 bases; junction bases outside the gene matches: 9. In DNA form, the CDR3 reads TGCGCCAGCAGCTCCGATGGACAGGGCGGGGGCTACACCTTC. Residues: CASSSDGQGGGYTF.

The CDR3 is CASSYSGWRSPLHF. In DNA, the CDR3 is TGTGCCAGCAGTTACTCGGGGTGGAGGTCACCCCTCCACTTT. The chain carries TRBV6-2 or TRBV6-3 and TRBJ1-6; D gene uncertain. V was cut by 0 bases and J by 10 bases, with 10 bases left in between. The CDR3 has 14 residues. Germline values: CDR1 MNHEY, CDR2 SVGEGT.

V gene TRBV11-3 combines with J gene TRBJ2-3; TRBD2 is a possible D gene (5 bases). Trimming removed 0 bases from V and 2 bases from J, with 12 bases in between. CDR3 length: 16 amino acids. Germline V gene data show CDR1 as SGHNT and CDR2 as YENEEA. CDR3 coding DNA: TGTGCCAGCAGCTTAGATGAGGGCTTTTACACAGATACGCAGTATTTT. This gives the protein CASSLDEGFYTDTQYF.

This clonotype has ten or more counts. The chain links TRBV10-3 to TRBJ2-4; 8 bases are shared with TRBD1. This CDR3 is 16 amino acids long. The germline CDR1 and CDR2 sequences are ENHRY and SYGVKD. Unmatched junction bases numbered 12, after V lost 3 bases and J lost 8 bases. The chain's CDR3 is CAISEGLTGDNDIQYF. The CDR3 coding sequence is TGTGCCATCAGTGAAGGCTTGACAGGGGACAATGACATTCAGTACTTC.

This clonotype was found many times. The genes are TRBV11-1 and TRBJ2-1, with D possibly matching TRBD2 (5 bases). CDR3 size: 15 residues. Trimming stripped 5 bases from V and 8 bases from J, with 19 bases between. Germline values: CDR1 SGHAT, CDR2 FQDESV (reference sequence). The CDR3 protein is CASSGRERLMHEQFF. CDR3 sequence (DNA): TGTGCCAGCAGCGGCCGGGAACGGTTGATGCATGAGCAGTTCTTC. Supplemented by reference TRBV11-1 and TRBJ2-1, the full variable domain reads EAEVAQSPRYKITEKSQAVAFWCDPISGHATLYWYRQILGQGPELLVQFQDESVVDDSQLPKDRFSAERLKGVDSTLKIQPAELGDSAMYLCASSGRERLMHEQFFGPGTRLTVL.

V is TRBV27 and J is TRBJ1-5; D uncertain. V was cut by 5 bases and J by 12 bases, with 26 bases left in between. Germline CDR1 is MNHEY and CDR2 is SMNVEV (reference sequence). The CDR3 is 16 residues long. The CDR3 protein is CASSPQLREGHKVQHF. The CDR3 DNA reads TGTGCCAGCAGTCCCCAACTTAGGGAAGGGCATAAGGTCCAGCATTTT.

This clonotype was found many times. V usage is TRBV10-3 and J usage is TRBJ1-2; D not resolved. Trimming pared 0 bases from V and 3 bases from J, leaving 14 bases between. The CDR3 consists of 16 residues. The germline CDR1 and CDR2 sequences are ENHRY and SYGVKD. CDR3 amino acids: CAISESTTSAYYGYTF. CDR3 nucleotides: TGTGCCATCAGTGAGTCGACAACGTCCGCTTACTATGGCTACACCTTC.

V and J are TRBV20-1 and TRBJ2-5, with 10 bases aligning to TRBD2. The germline gives CDR1 DFQATT, CDR2 SNEGSKA (reference sequence). This CDR3 is built from 13 residues. With V trimmed by 6 bases and J by 5 bases, 6 bases remained unmatched. The CDR3 bases are TGCAGTGCATCAGCGGGGGGGCTGGAGACCCAGTACTTC. It yields the protein CSASAGGLETQYF.

This clonotype was seen ten or more times. The chain recombines TRBV30 with TRBJ2-1; either TRBD1 or TRBD2 may supply D (5 bases each). The CDR3 extends over 15 amino acids. Deletions cut 5 bases from V and 5 bases from J, with 19 bases between. The germline CDR1 and CDR2 sequences are GTSNPN and SVGIG (reference sequence). In nucleotides, the CDR3 is TGTGCCTGGGGTTCCGGGACCCCGAACAACAATGAGCAGTTCTTC. It codes for CAWGSGTPNNNEQFF.

This clonotype was seen many times. This sequence joins TRBV30 and TRBJ2-3, with TRBD1 matching over 8 bases. The germline V gene has CDR1 GTSNPN and CDR2 SVGIG (reference sequence). This CDR3 has 14 amino acids. V shed 1 base, J shed 5 bases, and the junction held 5 bases outside the gene matches. The CDR3 protein is CAWSGTGRRDTQYF. As DNA, the CDR3 is TGTGCCTGGAGTGGGACAGGGCGTCGAGATACGCAGTATTTT.